This T cell receptor (beta chain) was identified in a study of lymphopenia after photon versus proton radiotherapy. Study-level findings and limits: A bigger post-nadir fall in TCR diversity correlated inversely with survival time in deceased patients. Oligoclonal CD8+ Temra expansion after nadir drove photon patients' diversity drop. Relative stability marked proton patients; photon patients lost diversity and naive cells. Authors raise, but do not show, better survival with proton therapy.

In the case of this clone: Its specificity is not known.

TCRdb's table, derived via immunoSEQ multiplex PCR, lists solely in-frame clones and lacks some. The repertoire holds 83,000 or so clones, with over 70% as singletons. Trimming at V came to 8 bases and at J to 2 bases, leaving 7 bases not matched to a gene. CDR1 and CDR2 from the germline V gene are MNHNS and SASEGT. This CDR3 spans 15 amino acids. The source was peripheral blood, collected from a patient treated with proton-based radiotherapy. The gene calls are TRBV6-1 and TRBJ2-7, with 12 bases matching TRBD2. The origin of this receptor is a man aged 55 to 70 with pancreatic cancer. The chain's CDR3 is CASGEWTSGTYEQYF. The CDR3 DNA reads TGTGCCAGCGGGGAGTGGACTAGCGGGACCTACGAGCAGTACTTC.